Each of the 4 T cell receptor beta chains below was sequenced from the same sample in a study of cytomegalovirus exposure and HLA in healthy donors. 13 Jbeta primers and 60 Vbeta primers were used for the PCR. Clones were read by immunoSEQ multiplex PCR, and TCRdb kept only the in-frame ones, dropping some. This sample has just over 150,000 clones, with over 65% found just once. Sequencing input: PBMCs. The receptors stem from a man between 40 and 49 years old in good health and CMV-seropositive.

This clone was observed once. This chain links TRBV6-1 with TRBJ2-7; D uncertain. The V end was cut by 2 bases, the J end by 1 base, with 9 bases between. The V gene's germline CDR1 is MNHNS and CDR2 SASEGT. The CDR3 spans 14 residues. CDR3 protein: CASSELPGSYEQYF. CDR3 coding DNA: TGTGCCAGCAGTGAATTGCCAGGTTCCTACGAGCAGTACTTC.

The chain links TRBV5-1 to TRBJ1-4; maybe TRBD1 (6 bases). CDR1 SGHRS and CDR2 YFSETQ come from the germline V gene. This CDR3 region has 14 residues. Trimming pared 4 bases from V and 3 bases from J, leaving 10 bases between. CDR3 coding DNA: TGCGCCAGCAGCCGACAGGAGCCTAATGAAAAACTGTTTTTT. This codes for CASSRQEPNEKLFF.

The chain uses TRBV4-2 and TRBJ2-7, with 10 bases matching TRBD1. After removal of 4 bases from V and 6 bases from J, the junction contained 12 bases not matched to a gene. The CDR3 consists of 16 residues. CDR1 is LGHNA and CDR2 is YNFKEQ in the germline V gene. This chain's CDR3 is CASSPHPRTGGSEQYF. The DNA for the CDR3 is TGTGCCAGCAGCCCCCACCCCAGGACAGGGGGAAGCGAGCAGTACTTC.

The chain recombines TRBV27 with TRBJ2-7; 9 nucleotides agree with TRBD1. CDR3 length: 13 residues. The V segment lost 5 bases and the J segment 6 bases; nucleotides outside the gene matches: 5. Germline V gene sequence: CDR1 MNHEY, CDR2 SMNVEV (reference sequence). CDR3 DNA sequence: TGTGCCAGCAGTAAGGGGACAGGGTCCGAGCAGTACTTC. This encodes CASSKGTGSEQYF.